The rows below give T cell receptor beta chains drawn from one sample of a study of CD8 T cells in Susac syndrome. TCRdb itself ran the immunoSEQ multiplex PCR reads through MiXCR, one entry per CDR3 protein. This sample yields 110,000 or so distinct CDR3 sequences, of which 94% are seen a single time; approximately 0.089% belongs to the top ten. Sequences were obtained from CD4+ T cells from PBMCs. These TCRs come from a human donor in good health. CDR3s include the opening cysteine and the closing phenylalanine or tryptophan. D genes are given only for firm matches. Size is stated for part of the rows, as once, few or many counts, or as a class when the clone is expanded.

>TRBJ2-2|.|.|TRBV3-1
TGTGCCAGCAGCTTTCGTCCCGGGGAGCTGTTTTTT
CASSFRPGELFF
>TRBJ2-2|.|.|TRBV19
TGTGCCAGCTGGGGGGGGGAGCTGTTTTTT
CASWGGELFF
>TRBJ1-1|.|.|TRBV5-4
TGTGCCAGCAGCTTGGAAGGTCGATTTGAAGCTTTCTTT
CASSLEGRFEAFF
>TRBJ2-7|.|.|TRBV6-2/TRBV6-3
TGTGCCAGCAGTTACTGGACACGCGACTCAGAGCAGTACTTC
CASSYWTRDSEQYF
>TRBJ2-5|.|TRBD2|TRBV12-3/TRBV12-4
TGTGCCAGCAGTTCCGGGACTAGCGTTGAGACCCAGTACTTC
CASSSGTSVETQYF
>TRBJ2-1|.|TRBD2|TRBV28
TGTGCCAGCCCCCCCCCGCTAGCGGGAGGGCCGGATGAGCAGTTCTTC
CASPPPLAGGPDEQFF
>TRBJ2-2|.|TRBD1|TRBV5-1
TGCGCCAGCAGCTTAAACAGGGGGCAAGGCACCGGGGAGCTGTTTTTT
CASSLNRGQGTGELFF
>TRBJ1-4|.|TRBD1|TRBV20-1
TGCAGTGCTCCACAGGGGGCAACTAATGAAAAACTGTTTTTT
CSAPQGATNEKLFF
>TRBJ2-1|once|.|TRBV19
TGTGCCAGTAGCCCGACTAGATACAATGAGCAGTTCTTC
CASSPTRYNEQFF
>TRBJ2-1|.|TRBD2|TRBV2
TGTGCCAGCAGTGGAGGGACTAGCGGAAATGAGCAGTTCTTC
CASSGGTSGNEQFF